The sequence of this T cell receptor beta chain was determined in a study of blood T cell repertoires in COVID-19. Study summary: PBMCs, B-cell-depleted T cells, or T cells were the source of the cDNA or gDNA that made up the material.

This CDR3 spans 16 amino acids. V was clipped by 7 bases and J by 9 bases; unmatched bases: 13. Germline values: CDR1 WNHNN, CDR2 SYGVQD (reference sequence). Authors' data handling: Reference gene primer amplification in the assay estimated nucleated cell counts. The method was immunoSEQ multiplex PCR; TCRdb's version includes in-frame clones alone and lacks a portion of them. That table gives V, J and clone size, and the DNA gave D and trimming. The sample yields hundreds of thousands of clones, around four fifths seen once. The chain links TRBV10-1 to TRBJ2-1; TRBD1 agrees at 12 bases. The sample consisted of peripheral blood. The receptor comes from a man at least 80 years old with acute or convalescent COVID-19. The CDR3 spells CASMKEGGQGAFEQFF. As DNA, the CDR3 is TGCGCCAGCATGAAGGAGGGGGGACAGGGGGCGTTTGAGCAGTTCTTC.